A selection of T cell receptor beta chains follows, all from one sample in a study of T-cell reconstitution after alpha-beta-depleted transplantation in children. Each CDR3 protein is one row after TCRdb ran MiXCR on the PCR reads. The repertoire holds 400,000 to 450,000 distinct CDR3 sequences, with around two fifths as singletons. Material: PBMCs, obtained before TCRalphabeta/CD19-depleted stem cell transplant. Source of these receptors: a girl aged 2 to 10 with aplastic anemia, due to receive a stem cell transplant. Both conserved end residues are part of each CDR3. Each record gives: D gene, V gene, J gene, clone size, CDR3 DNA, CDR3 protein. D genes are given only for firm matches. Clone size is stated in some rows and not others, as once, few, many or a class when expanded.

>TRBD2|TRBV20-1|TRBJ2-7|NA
TGCAGTGCCGATAGCGGGAGAGGGCCCTACGAGCAGTACTTC
CSADSGRGPYEQYF
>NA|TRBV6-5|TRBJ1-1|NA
TGTGCCAGCAGTTACGGGGCAGGGAGGGCGCACACTGAAGCTTTCTTT
CASSYGAGRAHTEAFF
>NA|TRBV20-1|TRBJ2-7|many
TGCAGTGGAGGAGGAGCCTCCTACGAGCAGTACTTC
CSGGGASYEQYF
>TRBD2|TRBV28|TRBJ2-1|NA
TGTGCCAGCAGGGTAGCGGGAGTTAATAGGGATGAGCAGTTCTTC
CASRVAGVNRDEQFF
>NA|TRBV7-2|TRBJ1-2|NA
TGTGCCAGCAGCCGCACAGGCTATGGCTACACCTTC
CASSRTGYGYTF
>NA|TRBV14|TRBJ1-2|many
TGTGCCAGCAGCCAAGATCGCGGGGGGCGCATGAATGGCTACACCTTC
CASSQDRGGRMNGYTF
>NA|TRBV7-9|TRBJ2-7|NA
TGTGCCAGCAGCCCGAACCGTTACGAGCAGTACTTC
CASSPNRYEQYF
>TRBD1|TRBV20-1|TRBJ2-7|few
TGCAGTGCTAGACCGGCGGACAGGGGGGACGAGCAGTACTTC
CSARPADRGDEQYF
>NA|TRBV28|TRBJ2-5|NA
TGTGCCAGCAGTTTCAAGGGGTGGTTCGGGGAGACCCAGTACTTC
CASSFKGWFGETQYF
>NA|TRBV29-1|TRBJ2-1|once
TGCAGCGTAGGGGGGGGGACGGCCGACAATGAGCAGTTCTTC
CSVGGGTADNEQFF
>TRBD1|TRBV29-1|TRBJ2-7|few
TGCAGCGTTTGGGTAGGACAGGTGAACTACGAGCAGTACTTC
CSVWVGQVNYEQYF